The 13 T cell receptor beta chains in this list originate from one sample, sequenced in a study of CD8+ T cells in alopecia areata. Following RNA extraction, reverse transcription yielded cDNA that acted as the sequencing template. Repertoires were generated with immunoSEQ multiplex PCR, while TCRdb's copy carries only in-frame clones and drops some. The sample gives over 150,000 clones, more than 55% of which show up once; roughly 0.7% is in the top ten. Treatment described: oral pan-JAK inhibitor, 5-10 mg twice daily. Sequencing used CD4+ T cells sorted from blood, obtained at week 4, from a patient treated with tofacitinib. The receptors shown here come from a human donor with alopecia areata.

The rearrangement uses TRBV7-9 and TRBJ1-2; D is undetermined. CDR1 and CDR2 from the germline V gene are SEHNR and FQNEAQ (reference sequence). CDR3 length: 12 amino acids. The CDR3 loop is CAWLGHTYGYTF. CDR3 bases: TGTGCATGGTTGGGTCACACCTATGGCTACACCTTC.

Only one count was recorded for this clone. The chain is built from TRBV9 and TRBJ2-3, with D possibly being TRBD2 (6 bases). The germline V gene encodes CDR1 SGDLS and CDR2 YYNGEE. The length of the CDR3 is 15 residues. V dropped 4 bases and J dropped 7 bases, with 19 bases sitting between them. CDR3 residues: CASSPEGGGINTQYF. The DNA of the CDR3 is TGTGCCAGCAGCCCCGAGGGAGGAGGCATCAATACGCAGTATTTT.

The chain couples TRBV15 to TRBJ2-5; D is uncertain. CDR3 length: 12 amino acids. Per germline, CDR1 LNHNV and CDR2 YYDKDF (reference sequence). V was trimmed by 0 bases and J by 10 bases, leaving 9 bases between them. The CDR3 nucleotides are TGTGCCACCAGCAGAGATGGGGAAGACCAGTACTTC. Amino acid sequence: CATSRDGEDQYF. Using reference TRBV15 and TRBJ2-5 for the parts outside the CDR3, the full variable domain is DAMVIQNPRYQVTQFGKPVTLSCSQTLNHNVMYWYQQKSSQAPKLLFHYYDKDFNNEADTPDNFQSRRPNTSFCFLDIRSPGLGDTAMYLCATSRDGEDQYFGPGTRLLVL.

This clone was found a few times. The rearrangement joins TRBV6-6 to TRBJ2-3, with 13 bases that match TRBD2. Looked up from germline, CDR1 is MNHNY and CDR2 is SVGAGI (reference sequence). V lost 5 bases, J lost 6 bases, and 5 bases stayed unmatched. The CDR3 spans 15 residues. CDR3 sequence: CASSLGLAGKDTQYF. CDR3 bases: TGTGCCAGCAGTCTGGGACTAGCGGGAAAGGATACGCAGTATTTT.

This chain links TRBV5-1 with TRBJ2-4; weak D call: TRBD2 (7 bases). The CDR3 has 15 residues. Between the trimmed V and J ends, which lost 4 bases and 8 bases, there was a span of 19 bases. CDR1 is SGHRS and CDR2 is YFSETQ in the germline V gene. The CDR3 here is CASSPLGGARDIQYF. CDR3 nucleotides: TGCGCCAGCAGCCCGCTTGGGGGGGCGCGAGACATTCAGTACTTC.

The chain employs TRBV5-1 and TRBJ1-2, with 10 bases matching TRBD1. Trimming at V came to 4 bases and at J to 6 bases, leaving 9 bases not matched to a gene. The CDR3 totals 15 residues. Germline V CDR1 and CDR2: SGHRS, YFSETQ. CDR3: CASSEPGQGINGYTF. The CDR3 nucleotides are TGCGCCAGCAGCGAACCGGGACAGGGGATCAATGGCTACACCTTC.

This clone was detected a few times. V usage is TRBV15 and J usage is TRBJ1-2, with 10 bases aligning to TRBD1. The CDR3 covers 16 residues. The V gene end was trimmed by 1 base and the J gene end by 5 bases; junction bases not matched to a gene: 7. CDR1 is LNHNV, CDR2 YYDKDF, per germline (reference sequence). The CDR3 here is CATSRGRTGGQYGYTF. The DNA for the CDR3 is TGTGCCACCAGCAGAGGACGGACAGGGGGACAGTATGGCTACACCTTC.

On this clone itself: In the same sample, other DNA sequences code for this CDR3. This rearrangement joins TRBV29-1 to TRBJ2-1; D gene uncertain. Germline V lookup: CDR1 SQVTM, CDR2 ANQGSEA. Between the trimmed V and J ends, which lost 0 bases and 3 bases, there was a span of 9 bases. This CDR3 contains 14 residues. This CDR3 is CSVEDPQDYNEQFF. In nucleotides, the CDR3 is TGCAGCGTTGAAGATCCCCAAGACTACAATGAGCAGTTCTTC.

The chain employs TRBV5-1 and TRBJ2-1, with 7 bases fitting TRBD2. The J segment lost 0 bases and the V segment lost 3 bases, leaving 9 bases of the junction unmatched. The CDR3 length is 17 residues. Looked up from germline, CDR1 is SGHRS and CDR2 is YFSETQ. CDR3 amino acids: CASSSTSARLSYNEQFF. As DNA, the CDR3 is TGCGCCAGCAGCTCCACTAGCGCCCGCCTCTCCTACAATGAGCAGTTCTTC.

The rearrangement uses TRBV28 and TRBJ1-1, with 8 positions matching TRBD1. Trimming cost V 7 bases and J 5 bases; bases outside gene matches: 9. In germline, CDR1 is MDHEN, CDR2 SYDVKM. There are 14 residues in the CDR3. This CDR3 reads CASTGGDNPTEAFF. The CDR3 DNA follows: TGTGCCAGCACAGGGGGCGACAACCCTACTGAAGCTTTCTTT.

V gene TRBV7-2 combines with J gene TRBJ2-3; 10 nucleotides align to TRBD2. V lost 5 bases and J lost 3; bases outside the gene matches: 11. Per germline, CDR1 SGHTA and CDR2 FQGNSA. The CDR3 contains 17 residues. This CDR3 is CASSPPSSGRATDTQYF. Written as DNA, the CDR3 is TGTGCCAGCAGCCCCCCTTCGAGCGGGAGGGCAACAGATACGCAGTATTTT. The full variable domain, its missing parts supplied by reference TRBV7-2 and TRBJ2-3, is GAGVSQSPSNKVTEKGKDVELRCDPISGHTALYWYRQSLGQGLEFLIYFQGNSAPDKSGLPSDRFSAERTGGSVSTLTIQRTQQEDSAVYLCASSPPSSGRATDTQYFGPGTRLTVL.

Turning to this clone: Other DNA sequences in this specimen translate into the identical CDR3. The V call is TRBV6-5, the J call TRBJ2-3; D may be TRBD2 (6 bases). The CDR3 spans 13 residues. The germline V gene has CDR1 MNHEY and CDR2 SVGAGI. V was pared by 7 bases and J by 2 bases, with 10 bases between. The CDR3 DNA follows: TGTGCCAGCACGCGGGGCTCCACAGATACGCAGTATTTT. It yields the protein CASTRGSTDTQYF.

The DNA of the CDR3 is TGTGCCTGGAGTGTACTTGGGGGAGTATACGAGCAGTACTTC. Translated, it gives CAWSVLGGVYEQYF. J is TRBJ2-7 and V is TRBV30; possibly TRBD1 or TRBD2 for D (5 bases each). V lost 0 bases and J lost 4, with 13 bases in between. The CDR3 contains 14 residues. In germline, CDR1 is GTSNPN, CDR2 SVGIG (reference sequence). The complete variable domain, with remaining parts taken from reference TRBV30 and TRBJ2-7, reads SQTIHQWPATLVQPVGSPLSLECTVEGTSNPNLYWYRQAAGRGLQLLFYSVGIGQISSEVPQNLSASRPQDRQFILSSKKLLLSDSGFYLCAWSVLGGVYEQYFGPGTRLTVT.